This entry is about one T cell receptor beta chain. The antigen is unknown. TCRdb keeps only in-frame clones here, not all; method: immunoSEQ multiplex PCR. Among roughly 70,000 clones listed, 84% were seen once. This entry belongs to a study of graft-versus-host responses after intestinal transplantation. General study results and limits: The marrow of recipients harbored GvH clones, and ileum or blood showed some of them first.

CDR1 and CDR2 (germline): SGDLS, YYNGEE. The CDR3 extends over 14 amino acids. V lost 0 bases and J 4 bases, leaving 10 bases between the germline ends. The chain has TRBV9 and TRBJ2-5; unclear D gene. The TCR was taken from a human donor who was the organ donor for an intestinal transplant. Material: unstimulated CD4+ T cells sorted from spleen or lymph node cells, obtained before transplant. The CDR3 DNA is TGTGCCAGCAGCGTAGGGCTAGACGGAGAGACCCAGTACTTC. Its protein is CASSVGLDGETQYF.